Below, 16 T cell receptor beta chains from the same sample are listed, as sequenced in a study of T cells in women clearing cervical HPV infection. TCRdb's table, derived via immunoSEQ multiplex PCR, lists solely in-frame clones and lacks some. The record lists under 45,000 clones, of which the ten most abundant hold about 6.8%. The specimen was blood buffy coat. These receptors all stem from a woman between 18 and 70 years old with a cervical HPV16 infection that either progressed to CIN3+ or cleared (not recorded which).

Details on this clone: The observed sequence ends 3 residues before the CDR3 terminus, with the missing tail filled in from the germline J gene. The genes are TRBV7-6 and TRBJ1-2; tentatively, D is TRBD1 (6 bases). The germline CDR1 and CDR2 sequences are SGHVS and FNYEAQ. CDR3 length: 13 amino acids. The CDR3 DNA, read in part, is TGTGCCAGCTCCCCGGGACAATCCTACGAC. Translating it yields CASSPGQSYD. The entire CDR3 protein reads CASSPGQSYDYTF.

Comments on this clone: The read gets to within 3 residues of the CDR3 end, and the germline J gene fills in the rest. The chain combines TRBV29-1 with TRBJ1-2, with 7 bases matching TRBD1. The germline gives CDR1 SQVTM, CDR2 ANQGSEA. V shed 2 bases and J 4 bases; nucleotides not matched to a gene: 4. The CDR3 contains 13 residues. The CDR3 reads CSVEQGEFYGYTF. The sequenced CDR3 bases are TGCAGCGTTGAACAGGGGGAATTCTATGGC.

Turning to this clone: The read falls 3 residues short of the CDR3 end, and the missing part is taken from the germline J gene. The chain carries TRBV15 and TRBJ2-7; D ambiguous. The CDR3 spans 14 residues. With 3 bases removed from V and 1 base from J, the gap between germline ends came to 10 bases. Looked up from germline, CDR1 is LNHNV and CDR2 is YYDKDF (reference sequence). CDR3 DNA (partial): TGTGCCACCAGCAGCGGCGGTTGGTCCTACGAG. It is translated as CATSSGGWSYE. The whole CDR3 sequence reads CATSSGGWSYEQYF.

Details on this clone: The DNA ends 3 residues before the CDR3 does, and the rest of the CDR3 is filled in from the germline J gene. This same CDR3 is encoded by further DNA sequences in the sample. The chain is built from TRBV19 and TRBJ2-2; 9 bases match TRBD1. The CDR3 spans 13 residues. The V gene's germline CDR1 is LNHDA and CDR2 SQIVND (reference sequence). The CDR3 region is CASSGQGNSPLFF. CDR3 DNA (partial): TGTGCCAGTAGTGGACAGGGGAATTCACCG.

Details on this clone: The read falls 3 residues short of the CDR3 end, and the missing part is taken from the germline J gene. The rearrangement links TRBV11-2 to TRBJ2-2; D gene ambiguous. Deletions cut 5 bases from V and 2 bases from J, with 3 bases between. The CDR3 has 12 amino acids. In germline, CDR1 is SGHAT, CDR2 FQNNGV. The sequenced part of the CDR3 DNA is TGTGCCAGCAGCCTCAACACCGGGGAG. This codes for CASSLNTGE. The full CDR3 protein reads CASSLNTGELFF.

Concerning this clone itself: The CDR3 goes on 3 residues after the read ends, and that part is filled in from the germline J gene. The genes are TRBV20-1 and TRBJ2-5, with unresolved D. The germline CDR1 and CDR2 sequences are DFQATT and SNEGSKA (reference sequence). The CDR3 contains 15 residues. The covered CDR3 bases are TGCAGTGCTAGCTGGGCCAGTGGAGAGATAGATACC. Its translation is CSASWASGEIDT. The entire CDR3 sequence reads CSASWASGEIDTQYF.

The CDR3 region is CASSPTSVSSYEQYF. Incomplete CDR3 DNA: TGTGCCAGTAGTCCGACTAGCGTCAGCTCCTACGAG. V usage is TRBV19 and J usage is TRBJ2-7, with 8 bases that match TRBD2. The read ends 3 residues before the CDR3 terminus; that terminus is restored from the germline J gene. The CDR3 extends over 15 amino acids. V lost 5 bases, J lost 0 bases, and 6 bases stayed unmatched. CDR1 and CDR2 (germline): LNHDA, SQIVND (reference sequence).

The CDR3 bases that were read are TGCGCCAGCAGTGAGTCTGGCAGCGGCGATGAC. Translated, it gives CASSESGSGDD. The full CDR3 reads CASSESGSGDDYTF. The rearrangement joins TRBV10-1 to TRBJ1-2; D gene unclear. The read ends 3 residues early relative to the CDR3; the germline J gene fills the gap. The CDR3 extends over 14 amino acids. Germline V gives CDR1 WNHNN, CDR2 SYGVQD (reference sequence).

Comments on this clone: Coverage ceases 3 residues before the CDR3 finishes, and the germline J gene fills in the end. The rearrangement uses TRBV11-2 and TRBJ2-3; D uncertain. Germline lookup yields CDR1 SGHAT and CDR2 FQNNGV. The CDR3 has 12 amino acids. Trimming removed 1 base at V and 5 bases at J, with 4 bases between. The part of the CDR3 DNA that was read is TGTGCCAGCAGCTTAGTTCGAGATACG. Protein sequence: CASSLVRDT. The entire CDR3 protein reads CASSLVRDTQYF.

In the case of this clone: The CDR3 is cut off 3 residues early in the read; its end comes from the germline J gene. The chain couples TRBV5-4 to TRBJ2-5; the match to TRBD1 covers 8 bases. This CDR3 comprises 15 residues. Germline CDR1 reads SGHNT; CDR2 reads YYREEE (reference sequence). V lost 3 bases, J lost 4 bases, and 8 bases stayed unmatched. The CDR3 is CASSSKTGVGETQYF. The DNA read from the CDR3 is TGTGCCAGCAGCTCGAAGACAGGGGTGGGAGAGACC.

As regards this clone: The read ends 3 residues before the CDR3 terminus; that terminus is restored from the germline J gene. J is TRBJ2-1 and V is TRBV10-1; TRBD2 might be the D (6 bases). The V and J ends lost 0 bases and 0 bases respectively, with 12 bases between them. The CDR3 has 17 residues. CDR1 and CDR2 (germline): WNHNN, SYGVQD (reference sequence). CDR3 amino acids: CASSESYGGASYNEQFF. CDR3 bases read: TGCGCCAGCAGTGAGTCATACGGAGGGGCCTCCTACAATGAG.

Turning to this clone: Sequencing ends 3 residues short of the CDR3 end; the germline J gene provides the rest. The V gene is TRBV19, the J gene TRBJ2-1; TRBD1 agrees at 9 bases. The CDR3 length is 15 residues. Trimming removed 8 bases from V and 2 bases from J; junction bases left unmatched: 7. The germline V gene has CDR1 LNHDA and CDR2 SQIVND (reference sequence). The sequenced CDR3 bases are TGTGCCAGTCAAGGGGGACAGGGACCCTACAATGAG. As protein: CASQGGQGPYNE. The complete CDR3 sequence is CASQGGQGPYNEQFF. The full variable domain, its missing parts supplied by reference TRBV19 and TRBJ2-1, is DGGITQSPKYLFRKEGQNVTLSCEQNLNHDAMYWYRQDPGQGLRLIYYSQIVNDFQKGDIAEGYSVSREKKESFPLTVTSAQKNPTAFYLCASQGGQGPYNEQFFGPGTRLTVL.

Notes on this clone: The read falls 3 residues short of the CDR3 end, and the missing part is taken from the germline J gene. The chain couples TRBV13 to TRBJ1-5, with TRBD1 identical over 7 bases. Germline V gene data show CDR1 as PRHDT and CDR2 as FYEKMQ (reference sequence). Trimming removed 0 bases from V and 5 bases from J; junction bases left unmatched: 7. The CDR3 extends over 16 amino acids. CDR3 bases read: TGTGCCAGCAGCTTAGGAGCAGGGGGAGATGATCAGCCC. Translated, it gives CASSLGAGGDDQP. Given in full, the CDR3 is CASSLGAGGDDQPQHF.

The chain's CDR3 is CASSLPTAYGQYF. The covered CDR3 bases are TGTGCCAGCAGCCTCCCCACAGCCTATGGT. J is TRBJ2-4 and V is TRBV7-9; D remains unclear. The read halts 3 residues ahead of the CDR3 end, with the missing end drawn from the germline J gene. The germline V gene has CDR1 SEHNR and CDR2 FQNEAQ (reference sequence). The CDR3 totals 13 residues.

Concerning this clone itself: The read gets to within 3 residues of the CDR3 end, and the germline J gene fills in the rest. The rearrangement links TRBV5-6 to TRBJ2-7; tentatively, D is TRBD2 (5 bases). The V end lost 6 bases, the J end lost 2 bases, and 12 bases lay between the germline ends. The germline CDR1 and CDR2 sequences are SGHDT and YYEEEE. CDR3 length: 13 amino acids. The DNA read from the CDR3 is TGTGCCAGCACCCGGACTTCGGCCTACGAG. It translates to CASTRTSAYE. The whole CDR3 protein reads CASTRTSAYEQYF.

In the case of this clone: The CDR3 end lies 3 residues beyond the end of the read and is filled in from the germline J gene. The chain joins TRBV5-4 to TRBJ1-5, with D maybe TRBD1 (6 bases). Germline CDR1 is SGHNT and CDR2 is YYREEE (reference sequence). The CDR3 is 14 amino acids. V lost 2 bases to trimming and J lost 8 bases, with 14 bases between them. The covered CDR3 bases are TGTGCCAGCAGCTTCAGGGGCGCGGGGGAGCCC. It yields the protein CASSFRGAGEP. The whole CDR3 sequence is CASSFRGAGEPQHF.